The present T cell receptor (beta chain) was sequenced within a study of T cell changes during pregnancy in multiple sclerosis. CDR3 length: 14 residues. CDR1 is LNHNV, CDR2 YYDKDF, per germline (reference sequence). The V gene end was trimmed by 3 bases and the J gene end by 5 bases; junction bases not matched to a gene: 4. TCRdb's copy holds only in-frame clones and misses some; the assay was immunoSEQ multiplex PCR. The repertoire holds 55,000 to 65,000 clones, with 93% as singletons. Sequences were derived from peripheral blood, sampled after pregnancy. The source of this sequence is a female donor with multiple sclerosis, enrolled in a pregnancy study. This chain links TRBV15 with TRBJ2-1; 7 positions agree with TRBD2. CDR3 DNA sequence: TGTGCCACCAGCAGCCGGGACTACAACAATGAGCAGTTCTTC. It translates to CATSSRDYNNEQFF.